Sequencing of this T cell receptor beta chain was carried out in a study of chemoradiotherapy in HPV16-positive cancers. Study-level results: HPV-responsive T-cell expansion during chemoradiotherapy was linked to improved recurrence-free survival in HPV16-positive patients.

Trimming removed 3 bases from V and 5 bases from J, with 13 bases in between. The germline CDR1 and CDR2 sequences are KGHSH and LQKENI. The CDR3 has 14 residues. TCRdb keeps only in-frame clones here, not all; method: immunoSEQ multiplex PCR. The profile shows fewer than 15,000 clones, approximately 79% of them singletons. Of note for this clone: Its target is not known.

The V gene is TRBV18, the J gene TRBJ2-5; D not certain. The sequence came from a human donor with HPV-associated anogenital cancer. This specimen was acquired from a patient who underwent chemoradiotherapy. CDR3 sequence (DNA): TGTGCCAGCTCACCCTTTCGCGGCCAGGAGACCCAGTACTTC. Residues: CASSPFRGQETQYF.